This is a list of T cell receptor beta chains from one sample in a study of cytomegalovirus exposure and HLA in healthy donors. Data came from immunoSEQ multiplex PCR; TCRdb stores just in-frame clones and leaves some out. The sample lists 150,000 to 200,000 clones; around 80% were seen once. Sequenced sample: PBMCs. All receptors derive from a man aged 50-59 years in good health and CMV-seropositive. Both conserved end residues are part of each CDR3. Each record gives: CDR3 DNA, CDR3 protein, V gene, J gene, clone size, D gene. The D gene is left open where the match is weak. Clone size is shown for a subset of rows, as once, few, many or a class of expanded clone.

DNA: TGTGCCAGTAGTATAGGCCAGGGGAACACTGAAGCTTTCTTT
CDR3: CASSIGQGNTEAFF
V: TRBV19
J: TRBJ1-1
size: -
D: -

DNA: TGTGCCAGCAGCCAAGATCACAGGATGACAGGCGCTTTCTTT
CDR3: CASSQDHRMTGAFF
V: TRBV14
J: TRBJ1-1
size: once
D: -

DNA: TGTGCCAGCAGCTTAGTAGTTCTAGGTGCCAAAAACATTCAGTACTTC
CDR3: CASSLVVLGAKNIQYF
V: TRBV7-9
J: TRBJ2-4
size: once
D: -

DNA: TGTGCCAGCAGCTTAGCGAAACTTAATTCACCCCTCCACTTT
CDR3: CASSLAKLNSPLHF
V: TRBV7-6
J: TRBJ1-6
size: -
D: -

DNA: TGTGCCAGCAGTTACGATGAGGTGATCTCCTACAATGAGCAGTTCTTC
CDR3: CASSYDEVISYNEQFF
V: TRBV6-6
J: TRBJ2-1
size: -
D: -

DNA: TGTGCCAGCAGTTTATCCCCGACAGGGGAGTATCAGCCCCAGCATTTT
CDR3: CASSLSPTGEYQPQHF
V: TRBV27
J: TRBJ1-5
size: -
D: TRBD1

DNA: TGCGCCAGCAGCACGGGTGCCCCGGGACAGGGCTTGTACGAGCAGTACTTC
CDR3: CASSTGAPGQGLYEQYF
V: TRBV5-1
J: TRBJ2-7
size: -
D: TRBD1

DNA: TGCGCCAGCGCGGGCCTGGCAGGTGAAAAACTGTTTTTT
CDR3: CASAGLAGEKLFF
V: TRBV5-1
J: TRBJ1-4
size: -
D: -

DNA: TGTGCCAGTAGTATAGGGGCCCTACTAGCGGGAGGACCAGATACGCAGTATTTT
CDR3: CASSIGALLAGGPDTQYF
V: TRBV19
J: TRBJ2-3
size: -
D: TRBD2

DNA: TGTGCCAGTAGTATAGCTCAGGGGGGCACCGGGGAGCTGTTTTTT
CDR3: CASSIAQGGTGELFF
V: TRBV19
J: TRBJ2-2
size: -
D: -

DNA: TGTGCCAGCAGCGAGCGGAGCCGGGGGACGAACACCGGGGAGCTGTTTTTT
CDR3: CASSERSRGTNTGELFF
V: TRBV9
J: TRBJ2-2
size: -
D: -

DNA: TGCGCCAGCAGCCAAGAACCTCTACTCTCAGGGGGACAGCCCCAGCATTTT
CDR3: CASSQEPLLSGGQPQHF
V: TRBV4-1
J: TRBJ1-5
size: -
D: TRBD1

DNA: TGTGCCAGCAGCCGGGACACAGGGCCCCTCCACTTT
CDR3: CASSRDTGPLHF
V: TRBV7-9
J: TRBJ1-6
size: -
D: -

DNA: TGTGCCAGCAGCCACATTGGAGGGAGACCCAATTCGGGCGAGACCCAGTACTTC
CDR3: CASSHIGGRPNSGETQYF
V: TRBV9
J: TRBJ2-5
size: -
D: -

DNA: TGTGCCAGCAGCCCTCTATTGTCGAGCTCCTACAATGAGCAGTTCTTC
CDR3: CASSPLLSSSYNEQFF
V: TRBV5-6
J: TRBJ2-1
size: -
D: -

DNA: TGTGCCAGCAGCTTAGGGGACAGGGAAGGAGATACGCAGTATTTT
CDR3: CASSLGDREGDTQYF
V: TRBV7-9
J: TRBJ2-3
size: -
D: TRBD1

DNA: TGTGCCAGCAGTTTAACAGACACCTATGGCTACACCTTC
CDR3: CASSLTDTYGYTF
V: TRBV27
J: TRBJ1-2
size: -
D: -

DNA: TGCGCCAGCAGCCAAGGACAGGGCTTGGGCACAGATACGCAGTATTTT
CDR3: CASSQGQGLGTDTQYF
V: TRBV4-1
J: TRBJ2-3
size: once
D: TRBD1

DNA: TGTGCCAGCAGTGAGTTTTATAGCTCTGGGGCCAACGTCCTGACTTTC
CDR3: CASSEFYSSGANVLTF
V: TRBV2
J: TRBJ2-6
size: -
D: -

DNA: TGTGCCAGCAGTTACCTGAGACCCGCGGGTCACAATGAGCAGTTCTTC
CDR3: CASSYLRPAGHNEQFF
V: TRBV6-5
J: TRBJ2-1
size: -
D: -

DNA: TGTGCCACCAGCAGAGGGTTGGGGAGTGTGGAGACCCAGTACTTC
CDR3: CATSRGLGSVETQYF
V: TRBV15
J: TRBJ2-5
size: -
D: -

DNA: TGTGCCAGCACCGATTTGGGACAGGAATATGGCTACACCTTC
CDR3: CASTDLGQEYGYTF
V: TRBV5-5
J: TRBJ1-2
size: -
D: TRBD1

DNA: TGTGCCATCAGTGAGCTTTCAGATACGCAGTATTTT
CDR3: CAISELSDTQYF
V: TRBV10-3
J: TRBJ2-3
size: -
D: -

DNA: TGTGCCAGCAGCATTGAGAGCGATGAGCAGTTCTTC
CDR3: CASSIESDEQFF
V: TRBV6-1
J: TRBJ2-1
size: -
D: -

DNA: TGTGCCAGCAGGGGGACTAGCGGGTCGAACACCGGGGAGCTGTTTTTT
CDR3: CASRGTSGSNTGELFF
V: TRBV2
J: TRBJ2-2
size: -
D: TRBD2

DNA: TGCGCCAGCAGTGAGAGTGGGGGGGCCGCCGCCGGGGAGCTGTTTTTT
CDR3: CASSESGGAAAGELFF
V: TRBV10-1
J: TRBJ2-2
size: -
D: -

DNA: TGTGCCAGCGAGGGGGAAAGGGATGAGCAGTTCTTC
CDR3: CASEGERDEQFF
V: TRBV5-8
J: TRBJ2-1
size: -
D: -

DNA: TGTGCCAGCAGTTACTTTGACATGAACACTGAAGCTTTCTTT
CDR3: CASSYFDMNTEAFF
V: TRBV6-6
J: TRBJ1-1
size: -
D: -

DNA: TGCGCCAGCAGCCAAGAACCCCACAGAGAAGCTTTCTTT
CDR3: CASSQEPHREAFF
V: TRBV4-1
J: TRBJ1-1
size: many
D: -

DNA: TGTGCCAGCAGCGTAGCTACTGGGACAGGGTCGGACACCGGGGAGCTGTTTTTT
CDR3: CASSVATGTGSDTGELFF
V: TRBV9
J: TRBJ2-2
size: -
D: TRBD1

DNA: TGTGCCTGGGACAGTAATAGCAATCAGCCCCAGCATTTT
CDR3: CAWDSNSNQPQHF
V: TRBV30
J: TRBJ1-5
size: -
D: -

DNA: TGTGCCAGCAGTGAAGCAGGGGGCACTGAAGCTTTCTTT
CDR3: CASSEAGGTEAFF
V: TRBV2
J: TRBJ1-1
size: -
D: -

DNA: TGTGCCTGGAGTCGGGACTTGTCGAGCGATACGCAGTATTTT
CDR3: CAWSRDLSSDTQYF
V: TRBV30
J: TRBJ2-3
size: -
D: -

DNA: TGTGCCAGCAGCGTAGCGGGGGAGGGTGAAAAACTGTTTTTT
CDR3: CASSVAGEGEKLFF
V: TRBV9
J: TRBJ1-4
size: -
D: -

DNA: TGTGCCAGCAGCAAAAGCCACAGTGGAACTGGAAACACCATATATTTT
CDR3: CASSKSHSGTGNTIYF
V: TRBV21-1
J: TRBJ1-3
size: -
D: -

DNA: TGTGCCAGTAGTATAACTAGCGGAGACACCGGGGAGCTGTTTTTT
CDR3: CASSITSGDTGELFF
V: TRBV19
J: TRBJ2-2
size: -
D: TRBD2

DNA: TGTGCCAGCAGTGCCCCCGGGCGGGCGGCTAATGAAAAACTGTTTTTT
CDR3: CASSAPGRAANEKLFF
V: TRBV28
J: TRBJ1-4
size: -
D: -

DNA: TGTGCCAGCAGAACGGGGGGACCGAACACTGAAGCTTTCTTT
CDR3: CASRTGGPNTEAFF
V: TRBV12-1
J: TRBJ1-1
size: once
D: -

DNA: TGTGCCAGCAGCTTCCTAAGGGCGGGGCTACAGGGGGATACGCAGTATTTT
CDR3: CASSFLRAGLQGDTQYF
V: TRBV7-2
J: TRBJ2-3
size: -
D: -

DNA: TGTGCCAGTAGTATAGCGGGGGACAGGGTAAACACTGAAGCTTTCTTT
CDR3: CASSIAGDRVNTEAFF
V: TRBV19
J: TRBJ1-1
size: -
D: TRBD1

DNA: TGTGGATCTGGACTAGCCACAGATACGCAGTATTTT
CDR3: CGSGLATDTQYF
V: TRBV2
J: TRBJ2-3
size: once
D: TRBD2

DNA: TGTGCCAGCAGTTTGGGCCAAAATCAGCCCCAGCATTTT
CDR3: CASSLGQNQPQHF
V: TRBV27
J: TRBJ1-5
size: -
D: -

DNA: TGTGCCAGTAGCCTGGACAGGTCCTACGAGCAGTACTTC
CDR3: CASSLDRSYEQYF
V: TRBV19
J: TRBJ2-7
size: -
D: TRBD1

DNA: TGTGCCAGCACCCCTCGGGAAAGGGCCACTGAAGCTTTCTTT
CDR3: CASTPRERATEAFF
V: TRBV4-2
J: TRBJ1-1
size: -
D: -

DNA: TGTGCCAGCAGCATACTAGCGGGAGAGTCAGATACGCAGTATTTT
CDR3: CASSILAGESDTQYF
V: TRBV9
J: TRBJ2-3
size: -
D: TRBD2

DNA: TGTGCCAGCATACAACAGGGCTTACTTAACTATGGCTACACCTTC
CDR3: CASIQQGLLNYGYTF
V: TRBV2
J: TRBJ1-2
size: -
D: -

DNA: TGTGCCAGCAGCTTAGTCGCAGGAACATATGGCTACACCTTC
CDR3: CASSLVAGTYGYTF
V: TRBV7-9
J: TRBJ1-2
size: -
D: -

DNA: TGTGCCAGCAGACGGGTATCGAACACTGAAGCTTTCTTT
CDR3: CASRRVSNTEAFF
V: TRBV7-9
J: TRBJ1-1
size: -
D: -

DNA: TGTGCCAGCAGCTTAGGGGCTAGCCTTGACGATGAGCAGTTCTTC
CDR3: CASSLGASLDDEQFF
V: TRBV11-2
J: TRBJ2-1
size: -
D: -

DNA: TGTGCCAGCAGTCTCCAGGGGAGCTCTGGGGCCAACGTCCTGACTTTC
CDR3: CASSLQGSSGANVLTF
V: TRBV27
J: TRBJ2-6
size: -
D: -

DNA: TGCGCCAGCAGTGAGTCACCAGCGGGGGAGCAAGAGACCCAGTACTTC
CDR3: CASSESPAGEQETQYF
V: TRBV10-1
J: TRBJ2-5
size: -
D: TRBD2

DNA: TGTGCCAGCAAAAACCGGGCTAGCGGGAGTAGAGCGAGCGGGGAGCTGTTTTTT
CDR3: CASKNRASGSRASGELFF
V: TRBV11-3
J: TRBJ2-2
size: -
D: TRBD2